The 13 T cell receptor beta chains below come from one sample, sequenced in a study of blood T cell repertoires in COVID-19. The assay was immunoSEQ multiplex PCR, and TCRdb's table has in-frame clones only and misses some. The sample lists roughly 45,000 clones, 77% seen once, with around 30% in the top ten. The sequencing sample was made of peripheral blood. The receptor source for this set is a woman in her seventies with acute or convalescent COVID-19.

The rearrangement links TRBV15 to TRBJ1-3; D is uncertain. V was pared by 1 base and J by 0 bases, with 10 bases between. The germline V gene has CDR1 LNHNV and CDR2 YYDKDF (reference sequence). The CDR3 spans 16 residues. The CDR3 loop reads CATSRVSSYSGNTIYF. Written as DNA, the CDR3 is TGTGCCACCAGCAGAGTGTCCTCCTACTCTGGAAACACCATATATTTT.

The chain carries TRBV28 and TRBJ1-2, with D perhaps matching TRBD1 (5 bases). Trimming pared 7 bases from V and 5 bases from J, leaving 14 bases between. CDR1 MDHEN and CDR2 SYDVKM come from the germline V gene. The CDR3 covers 13 residues. CDR3 loop: CASISQDRYGYTF. The CDR3 region has the DNA TGTGCCAGCATCTCACAGGACCGTTATGGCTACACCTTC.

This clone was found a few times. The chain recombines TRBV7-6 with TRBJ2-5; 8 bases match TRBD2. The junction had 2 bases not matched to a gene; V was cut back by 1 base and J by 4 bases. The germline gives CDR1 SGHVS, CDR2 FNYEAQ. This CDR3 has 14 amino acids. The CDR3 sequence: CASSLVAGGETQYF. DNA for the CDR3: TGTGCCAGCAGCTTAGTGGCGGGAGGAGAGACCCAGTACTTC.

This chain connects TRBV5-5 to TRBJ1-1; D unclear. This CDR3 spans 14 amino acids. Germline CDR1 and CDR2: SGHKS and YYEKEE (reference sequence). Deletions cut 0 bases from V and 2 bases from J, with 8 bases between. The CDR3 nucleotides are TGTGCCAGCAGCTTGGACGGTATTAACACTGAAGCTTTCTTT. Translating gives CASSLDGINTEAFF.

The chain recombines TRBV19 with TRBJ1-1, with 7 bases identical to TRBD1. This CDR3 is 15 amino acids long. Losses at the gene ends were 0 bases for V and 0 bases for J; bases not matched to a gene: 1. The germline V gene has CDR1 LNHDA and CDR2 SQIVND (reference sequence). The CDR3 region is CASSIEGQVNTEAFF. In nucleotides, the CDR3 is TGTGCCAGTAGTATAGAAGGACAGGTGAACACTGAAGCTTTCTTT.

V is TRBV11-2 and J is TRBJ1-6; D not resolved. The CDR3 loop spans 15 amino acids. V lost 6 bases and J lost 1, with 10 bases in between. The germline gives CDR1 SGHAT, CDR2 FQNNGV. CDR3 loop: CASRGGSSYNSPLHF. The CDR3 coding sequence is TGTGCCAGCAGGGGAGGGAGTTCCTATAATTCACCCCTCCACTTT.

This CDR3 reads CASSLYSGRATNEQFF. CDR3 DNA: TGCGCCAGCAGCTTGTACAGCGGGAGGGCCACGAATGAGCAGTTCTTC. This chain uses TRBV5-1 with TRBJ2-1; 10 bases are a match to TRBD2. Looked up from germline, CDR1 is SGHRS and CDR2 is YFSETQ. The CDR3 covers 16 residues. J lost 7 bases, V lost 1 base, and 8 bases had no gene match.

V usage is TRBV4-3 and J usage is TRBJ1-5; D uncertain. The CDR3 contains 13 residues. CDR1 is LGHNA and CDR2 is YSLEER in the germline V gene. V was cut by 0 bases and J by 6 bases, with 6 bases left in between. The DNA for the CDR3 is TGCGCCAGCAGCCAAGATATCCGTCAGCCCCAGCATTTT. As protein: CASSQDIRQPQHF.

The chain has TRBV7-3 and TRBJ1-2, with 9 bases that match TRBD1. The germline gives CDR1 SGHTA, CDR2 FQGTGA. CDR3 size: 15 residues. Germline trimming cut 2 bases from V and 8 bases from J; bases unmatched to any gene: 9. CDR3 in DNA: TGTGCCAGCAGCTTAGGAGCGGACAGGGGAAAAGGCTACACCTTC. It specifies CASSLGADRGKGYTF.

The chain employs TRBV7-2 and TRBJ2-7; D is possibly TRBD2 (7 bases). The germline gives CDR1 SGHTA, CDR2 FQGNSA. The CDR3 has 15 amino acids. V lost 5 bases and J 4 bases, leaving 18 bases between the germline ends. The CDR3 region has the DNA TGTGCCAGCAGCCCTCAAGGGGGAGGGCCGTACGAGCAGTACTTC. As protein: CASSPQGGGPYEQYF. The whole variable domain, remainder taken from reference TRBV7-2 and TRBJ2-7, is GAGVSQSPSNKVTEKGKDVELRCDPISGHTALYWYRQSLGQGLEFLIYFQGNSAPDKSGLPSDRFSAERTGGSVSTLTIQRTQQEDSAVYLCASSPQGGGPYEQYFGPGTRLTVT.

This clone was seen a handful of times. This chain connects TRBV9 to TRBJ2-2; D gene uncertain. The germline V gene has CDR1 SGDLS and CDR2 YYNGEE. The CDR3 covers 15 residues. V lost 4 bases and J lost 6, with 16 bases in between. The CDR3 DNA reads TGTGCCAGCAGCCCCACTCTCCCGACTGCCGGGGAGCTGTTTTTT. Residues: CASSPTLPTAGELFF.

This chain joins TRBV25-1 and TRBJ2-2, with 7 bases matching TRBD1. The length of the CDR3 is 14 residues. J gave up 5 bases and V 8 bases, and 8 bases lay outside the gene matches. Looked up from germline, CDR1 is MGHDK and CDR2 is SYGVNS. CDR3 sequence reads: CASGSQGPTGELFF. The CDR3, as DNA: TGTGCCAGCGGATCACAGGGGCCGACCGGGGAGCTGTTTTTT.

The chain is built from TRBV5-1 and TRBJ2-1, with 11 bases aligning to TRBD2. The CDR3 sequence is 16 residues long. With V trimmed by 0 bases and J by 3 bases, 2 bases remained unmatched. Germline values: CDR1 SGHRS, CDR2 YFSETQ. The CDR3 region is CASSLGTSGFYNEQFF. CDR3 in DNA: TGCGCCAGCAGCTTGGGGACTAGCGGGTTCTACAATGAGCAGTTCTTC.